Each of the 7 T cell receptor beta chains below was sequenced from the same sample in a study of T cells in Graves' hyperthyroidism and ophthalmopathy. Amplification targeted TCR beta CDR3 regions from RNA transcripts. Initially, a first-round RT-PCR of the TCR CDR3 employed the HTBI primer set. TCRdb independently ran MiXCR on the multiplex PCR reads; one entry per CDR3 protein. The data show under 400,000 distinct CDR3 sequences, with less than 20% seen just once and around a sixth held by the top ten. Sample: blood. These receptors were collected from a woman in her thirties or forties with Graves' ophthalmopathy.

This clonotype was detected ten times or more. The V call is TRBV6-5, the J call TRBJ1-2; TRBD1 agrees at 8 bases. Germline V gene lookup returns CDR1 MNHEY and CDR2 SVGAGI. The CDR3 is 14 amino acids. With V trimmed by 2 bases and J by 8 bases, 7 bases remained unmatched. CDR3 residues: CASSYGSGGAGYTF. CDR3 coding DNA: TGTGCCAGCAGTTACGGTTCAGGGGGCGCCGGCTACACCTTC.

CDR3 sequence reads: CSAREGGSRNSPLHF. As DNA, the CDR3 is TGCAGTGCTAGAGAGGGCGGGTCTAGGAATTCACCCCTCCACTTT. The genes are TRBV20-1 and TRBJ1-6; D not resolved. This CDR3 has 15 amino acids. In germline, CDR1 is DFQATT, CDR2 SNEGSKA (reference sequence). Trimming left V 0 bases short and J 7 bases short, with 13 bases between.

The sample holds many counts of this clonotype. CDR3 coding DNA: TGTGCCAGCAGCTCGCTGGGACAGGGGATGGACATTCAGTACTTC. It yields the protein CASSSLGQGMDIQYF. The chain links TRBV7-2 to TRBJ2-4; 10 bases match TRBD1. CDR3 size: 15 residues. Trimming at V came to 4 bases and at J to 8 bases, leaving 8 bases not matched to a gene. Germline V gives CDR1 SGHTA, CDR2 FQGNSA. Filled out from reference TRBV7-2 and TRBJ2-4, the complete variable domain reads GAGVSQSPSNKVTEKGKDVELRCDPISGHTALYWYRQSLGQGLEFLIYFQGNSAPDKSGLPSDRFSAERTGGSVSTLTIQRTQQEDSAVYLCASSSLGQGMDIQYFGAGTRLSVL.

This clonotype came up many times. This chain links TRBV27 with TRBJ1-3; D uncertain. CDR1 and CDR2 (germline): MNHEY, SMNVEV (reference sequence). The V end was cut by 6 bases, the J end by 0 bases, with 9 bases between. CDR3 length: 14 residues. CDR3 sequence (DNA): TGTGCCAGCAGGGGGTCACTCTCTGGAAACACCATATATTTT. It codes for CASRGSLSGNTIYF.

This clonotype has ten or more counts. The J gene is TRBJ1-5, the V gene TRBV7-8; TRBD1 agrees at 7 bases. Trimming took 4 bases from V and 1 from J; bases not matched to a gene: 13. CDR3 length equals 18 residues. The germline V gene encodes CDR1 SGHVS and CDR2 FQNEAQ. The CDR3 bases are TGTGCCAGCAGCTCGACAGGGCCCCTATTAATGAGCAATCAGCCCCAGCATTTT. Protein: CASSSTGPLLMSNQPQHF.

This clonotype has a count of ten or more. This chain connects TRBV20-1 to TRBJ1-5, with TRBD1 identical over 8 bases. V was clipped by 3 bases and J by 6 bases; unmatched bases: 4. Germline V lookup: CDR1 DFQATT, CDR2 SNEGSKA (reference sequence). The length of the CDR3 is 13 residues. CDR3 in DNA: TGCAGTGCTAGGGACAGGGAACGTCAGCCCCAGCATTTT. Its translation: CSARDRERQPQHF.

This clonotype was detected many times. J is TRBJ2-7 and V is TRBV27, with D perhaps matching TRBD1 (5 bases). This CDR3 contains 14 residues. Per germline, CDR1 MNHEY and CDR2 SMNVEV (reference sequence). Trimming cost V 8 bases and J 4 bases, with 18 bases left between them. The CDR3 DNA reads as TGTGCCAGCCGCGGAAGGGGAATCAGGTACGAGCAGTACTTC. Translation gives CASRGRGIRYEQYF.